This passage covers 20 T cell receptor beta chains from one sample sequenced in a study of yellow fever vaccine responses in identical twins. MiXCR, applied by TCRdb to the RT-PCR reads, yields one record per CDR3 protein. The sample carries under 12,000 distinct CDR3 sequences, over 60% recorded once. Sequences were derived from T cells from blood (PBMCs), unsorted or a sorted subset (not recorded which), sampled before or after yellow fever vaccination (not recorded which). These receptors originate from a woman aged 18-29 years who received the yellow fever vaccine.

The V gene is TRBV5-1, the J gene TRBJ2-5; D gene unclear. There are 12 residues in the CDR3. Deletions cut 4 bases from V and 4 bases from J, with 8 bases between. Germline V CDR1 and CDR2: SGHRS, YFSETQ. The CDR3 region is CASSRRRETQYF. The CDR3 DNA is TGCGCCAGCAGCCGAAGGAGAGAGACCCAGTACTTC. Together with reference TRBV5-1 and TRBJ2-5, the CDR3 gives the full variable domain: KAGVTQTPRYLIKTRGQQVTLSCSPISGHRSVSWYQQTPGQGLQFLFEYFSETQRNKGNFPGRFSGRQFSNSRSEMNVSTLELGDSALYLCASSRRRETQYFGPGTRLLVL.

The CDR3 DNA reads as TGTGCCACCAGCAGAAGCTGGGGACCCGGCGAAGGGCAGTTCTTC. Amino acids: CATSRSWGPGEGQFF. V gene TRBV15 combines with J gene TRBJ2-1, with D possibly called TRBD1 or TRBD2 (5 bases each). The CDR3 runs 15 residues. The germline gives CDR1 LNHNV, CDR2 YYDKDF (reference sequence). Trimming cost V 2 bases and J 12 bases, with 20 bases left between them. Full variable domain (remainder filled in from reference TRBV15 and TRBJ2-1): DAMVIQNPRYQVTQFGKPVTLSCSQTLNHNVMYWYQQKSSQAPKLLFHYYDKDFNNEADTPDNFQSRRPNTSFCFLDIRSPGLGDTAMYLCATSRSWGPGEGQFFGPGTRLTVL.

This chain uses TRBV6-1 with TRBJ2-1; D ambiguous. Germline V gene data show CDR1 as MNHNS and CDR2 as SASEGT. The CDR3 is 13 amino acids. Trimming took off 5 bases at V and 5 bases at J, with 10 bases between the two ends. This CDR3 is CASSTRENNEQFF. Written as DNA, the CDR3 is TGTGCCAGCAGTACAAGGGAAAACAATGAGCAGTTCTTC.

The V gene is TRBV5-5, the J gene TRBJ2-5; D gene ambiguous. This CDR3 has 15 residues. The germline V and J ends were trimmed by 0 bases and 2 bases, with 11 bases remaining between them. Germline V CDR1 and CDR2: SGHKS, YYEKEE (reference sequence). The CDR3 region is CASSLGGRAQETQYF. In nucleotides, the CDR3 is TGTGCCAGCAGCTTGGGGGGTCGGGCTCAAGAGACCCAGTACTTC.

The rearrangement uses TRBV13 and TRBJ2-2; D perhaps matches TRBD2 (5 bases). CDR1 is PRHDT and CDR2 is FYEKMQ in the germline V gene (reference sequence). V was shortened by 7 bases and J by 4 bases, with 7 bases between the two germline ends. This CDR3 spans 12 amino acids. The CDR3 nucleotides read TGTGCCAGCACGGGATTCACCGGGGAGCTGTTTTTT. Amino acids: CASTGFTGELFF. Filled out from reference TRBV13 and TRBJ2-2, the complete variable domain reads AAGVIQSPRHLIKEKRETATLKCYPIPRHDTVYWYQQGPGQDPQFLISFYEKMQSDKGSIPDRFSAQQFSDYHSELNMSSLELGDSALYFCASTGFTGELFFGEGSRLTVL.

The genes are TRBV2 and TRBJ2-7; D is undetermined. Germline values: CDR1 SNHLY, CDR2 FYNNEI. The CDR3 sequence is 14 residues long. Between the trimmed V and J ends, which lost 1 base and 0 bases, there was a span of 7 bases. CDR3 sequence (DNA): TGTGCCAGCAGTGAAGTCGACCGCTCCTACGAGCAGTACTTC. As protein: CASSEVDRSYEQYF.

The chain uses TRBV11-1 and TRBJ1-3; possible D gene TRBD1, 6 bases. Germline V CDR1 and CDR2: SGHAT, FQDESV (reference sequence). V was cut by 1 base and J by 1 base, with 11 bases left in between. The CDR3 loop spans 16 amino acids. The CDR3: CASSLGPQGSGNTIYF. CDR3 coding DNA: TGTGCCAGCAGCTTAGGTCCACAGGGTTCTGGAAACACCATATATTTT.

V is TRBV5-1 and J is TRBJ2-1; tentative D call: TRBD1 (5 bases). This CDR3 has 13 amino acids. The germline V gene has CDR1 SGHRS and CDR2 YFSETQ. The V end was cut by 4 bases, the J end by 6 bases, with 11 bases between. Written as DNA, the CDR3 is TGCGCCAGCAGCCCCCAGGACACCAATGAGCAGTTCTTC. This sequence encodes CASSPQDTNEQFF.

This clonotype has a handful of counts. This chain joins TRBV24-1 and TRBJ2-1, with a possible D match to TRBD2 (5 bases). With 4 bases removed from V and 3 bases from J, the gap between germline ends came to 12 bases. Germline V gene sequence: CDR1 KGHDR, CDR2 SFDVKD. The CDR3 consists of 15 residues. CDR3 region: CATSETGILYNEQFF. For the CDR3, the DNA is TGTGCCACCAGTGAGACCGGGATCCTCTACAATGAGCAGTTCTTC.

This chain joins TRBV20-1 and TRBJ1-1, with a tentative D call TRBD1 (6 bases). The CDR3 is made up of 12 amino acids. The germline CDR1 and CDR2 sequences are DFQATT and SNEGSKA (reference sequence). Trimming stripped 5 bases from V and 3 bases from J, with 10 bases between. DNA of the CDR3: TGCAGTGCTGGAAGGGGGGACACTGAAGCTTTCTTT. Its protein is CSAGRGDTEAFF.

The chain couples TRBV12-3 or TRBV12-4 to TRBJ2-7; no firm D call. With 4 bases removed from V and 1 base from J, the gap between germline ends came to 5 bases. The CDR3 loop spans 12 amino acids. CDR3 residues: CASSYHSYEQYF. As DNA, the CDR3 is TGTGCCAGCAGTTACCATTCCTACGAGCAGTACTTC.

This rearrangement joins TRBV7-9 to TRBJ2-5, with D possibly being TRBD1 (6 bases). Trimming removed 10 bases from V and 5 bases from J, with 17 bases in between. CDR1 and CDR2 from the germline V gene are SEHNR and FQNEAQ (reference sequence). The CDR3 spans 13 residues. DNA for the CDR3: TGTGCCATCCAGACAGGACCTGGGGAGACCCAGTACTTC. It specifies CAIQTGPGETQYF. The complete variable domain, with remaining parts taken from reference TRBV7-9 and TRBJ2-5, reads DTGVSQNPRHKITKRGQNVTFRCDPISEHNRLYWYRQTLGQGPEFLTYFQNEAQLEKSRLLSDRFSAERPKGSFSTLEIQRTEQGDSAMYLCAIQTGPGETQYFGPGTRLLVL.

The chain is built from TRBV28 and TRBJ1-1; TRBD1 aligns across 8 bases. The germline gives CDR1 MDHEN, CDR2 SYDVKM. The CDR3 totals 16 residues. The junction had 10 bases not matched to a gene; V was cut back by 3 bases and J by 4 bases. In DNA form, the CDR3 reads TGTGCCAGCAGTTTTAGGACAGGGTTCTGGGGCACTGAAGCTTTCTTT. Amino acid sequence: CASSFRTGFWGTEAFF.

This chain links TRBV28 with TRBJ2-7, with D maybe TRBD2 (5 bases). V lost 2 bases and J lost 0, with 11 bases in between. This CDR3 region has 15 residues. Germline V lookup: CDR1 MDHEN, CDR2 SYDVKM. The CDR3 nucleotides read TGTGCCAGCAGTTTAGATCGGCTAGCCTCCTACGAGCAGTACTTC. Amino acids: CASSLDRLASYEQYF.

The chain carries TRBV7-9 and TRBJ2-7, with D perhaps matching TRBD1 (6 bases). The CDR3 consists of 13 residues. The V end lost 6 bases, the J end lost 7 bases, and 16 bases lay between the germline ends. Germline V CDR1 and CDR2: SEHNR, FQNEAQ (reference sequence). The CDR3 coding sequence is TGTGCCAGCAGTAAGGACTCCGGGACAGAGCAGTACGTC. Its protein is CASSKDSGTEQYV.

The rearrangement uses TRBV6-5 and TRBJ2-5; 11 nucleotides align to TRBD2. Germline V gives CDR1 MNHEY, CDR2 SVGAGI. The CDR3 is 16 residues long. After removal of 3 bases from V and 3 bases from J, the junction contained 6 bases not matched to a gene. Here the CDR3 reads CASSYSTSGAEETQYF. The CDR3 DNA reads TGTGCCAGCAGTTATTCGACTAGCGGGGCCGAAGAGACCCAGTACTTC.

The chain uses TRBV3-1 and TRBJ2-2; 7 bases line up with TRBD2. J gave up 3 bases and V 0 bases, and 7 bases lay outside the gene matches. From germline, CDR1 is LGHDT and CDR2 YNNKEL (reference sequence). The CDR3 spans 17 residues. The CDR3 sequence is CASSQEATAGYTGELFF. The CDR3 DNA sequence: TGTGCCAGCAGCCAAGAGGCTACAGCGGGATACACCGGGGAGCTGTTTTTT.

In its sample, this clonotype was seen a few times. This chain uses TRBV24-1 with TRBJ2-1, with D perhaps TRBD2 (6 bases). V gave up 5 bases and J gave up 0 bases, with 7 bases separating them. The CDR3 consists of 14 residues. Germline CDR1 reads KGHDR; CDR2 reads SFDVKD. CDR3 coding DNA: TGTGCCACCAGTGCCGGGAGCTCCTACAATGAGCAGTTCTTC. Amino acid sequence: CATSAGSSYNEQFF.

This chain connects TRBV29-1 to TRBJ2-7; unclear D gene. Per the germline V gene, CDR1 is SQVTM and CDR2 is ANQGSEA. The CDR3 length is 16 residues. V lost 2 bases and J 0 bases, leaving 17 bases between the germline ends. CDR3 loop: CSVEIRADQGSYEQYF. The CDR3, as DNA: TGCAGCGTTGAAATCCGGGCGGATCAAGGCTCCTACGAGCAGTACTTC.

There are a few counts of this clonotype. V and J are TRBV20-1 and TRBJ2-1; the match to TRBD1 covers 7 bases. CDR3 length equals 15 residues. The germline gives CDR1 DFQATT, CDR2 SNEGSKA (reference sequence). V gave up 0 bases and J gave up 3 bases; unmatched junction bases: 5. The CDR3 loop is CSARDMRTGYNEQFF. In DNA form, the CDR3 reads TGCAGTGCTAGAGATATGAGGACAGGCTACAATGAGCAGTTCTTC.